Below are 27 T cell receptor beta chains sequenced from a single sample in a study of T cells expressing NK-cell markers. For each CDR3 protein, TCRdb gives one entry from its re-call of the 5' RACE reads, without DNA. This sample's clone table lists under 200,000 distinct CDR3 sequences. Sequencing input: blood T cells: a sorted CD56 or NKG2C T cell subset, CD4+ or CD8+ T cells, or bulk PBMC T cells (not recorded which). The source is a woman between 18 and 69 years old in good health.

This rearrangement joins TRBV20-1 to TRBJ2-2; TCRdb names TRBD2, which stays unverified in the absence of DNA. The CDR3 has 13 residues. In germline, CDR1 is DFQATT, CDR2 SNEGSKA (reference sequence). The CDR3 loop reads CSSWRAGTGELFF.

The chain carries TRBV5-1 and TRBJ1-1. The CDR3 totals 14 residues. The germline V gene has CDR1 SGHRS and CDR2 YFSETQ. CDR3 residues: CASSSISGNTEAFF. The complete variable domain, with remaining parts taken from reference TRBV5-1 and TRBJ1-1, reads KAGVTQTPRYLIKTRGQQVTLSCSPISGHRSVSWYQQTPGQGLQFLFEYFSETQRNKGNFPGRFSGRQFSNSRSEMNVSTLELGDSALYLCASSSISGNTEAFFGQGTRLTVV.

The V call is TRBV7-9, the J call TRBJ2-5; the D call from TCRdb, TRBD2, cannot be confirmed without DNA. The CDR3 spans 13 residues. Germline V gene sequence: CDR1 SEHNR, CDR2 FQNEAQ (reference sequence). The CDR3 loop is CASSQEGVETQYF.

The chain joins TRBV12-3 or TRBV12-4 to TRBJ1-6; TCRdb's D gene call, TRBD1, goes unchecked for lack of DNA. This CDR3 comprises 14 residues. CDR3 loop: CASTDRSYNSPLHF.

The chain joins TRBV27 to TRBJ1-2. This CDR3 region has 13 residues. Germline-derived CDR1 and CDR2 are MNHEY and SMNVEV (reference sequence). The CDR3: CASKGVRGYGYTF.

V gene TRBV14 combines with J gene TRBJ1-2; with no DNA, the TCRdb D assignment of TRBD1 cannot be verified. The CDR3 runs to 16 residues. CDR1 is SGHDN and CDR2 is FVKESK in the germline V gene. The chain's CDR3 is CASSQDLRTDDYGYTF.

The chain uses TRBV7-9 and TRBJ2-5. CDR3 size: 14 residues. CDR1 and CDR2 (germline): SEHNR, FQNEAQ (reference sequence). The chain's CDR3 is CASSPTGHQETQYF.

The V call is TRBV20-1, the J call TRBJ2-5; the TCRdb call, TRBD1, lacks DNA for checking. The CDR3 is made up of 12 amino acids. Per germline, CDR1 DFQATT and CDR2 SNEGSKA (reference sequence). CDR3 in amino acids: CSANDRVETQYF.

The chain couples TRBV4-2 to TRBJ2-1; TCRdb picks TRBD2, but there is no DNA to check that call. The germline gives CDR1 LGHNA, CDR2 YNFKEQ. The CDR3 runs 17 residues. The CDR3 sequence is CASSQDFGTRSVNEQFF.

The chain has TRBV28 and TRBJ1-5. The length of the CDR3 is 15 residues. Germline assignment: CDR1 MDHEN and CDR2 SYDVKM. CDR3 residues: CASSLERRPAQPQHF.

The chain employs TRBV7-2 and TRBJ1-5; as DNA is missing, the TRBD1 call by TCRdb cannot be tested. Per germline, CDR1 SGHTA and CDR2 FQGNSA. This CDR3 has 15 residues. The CDR3 sequence is CASSLALGQNQPQHF.

The rearrangement joins TRBV5-1 to TRBJ2-2; absent DNA, TCRdb's TRBD1 call cannot be checked. The V gene's germline CDR1 is SGHRS and CDR2 YFSETQ. The CDR3 loop spans 16 amino acids. CDR3 residues: CASSLYGAANTGELFF.

The rearrangement links TRBV4-2 to TRBJ1-5. Germline CDR1 LGHNA, CDR2 YNFKEQ. The CDR3 sequence is 15 residues long. The CDR3 loop reads CASSRGRASNQPQHF.

The CDR3: CASRKGRVDEQFF. V gene TRBV5-1 combines with J gene TRBJ2-1; the D call of TRBD2 rests on TCRdb alone, since no DNA is present to check it. CDR1 and CDR2 (germline): SGHRS, YFSETQ. This CDR3 spans 13 amino acids. Full variable domain (remainder filled in from reference TRBV5-1 and TRBJ2-1): KAGVTQTPRYLIKTRGQQVTLSCSPISGHRSVSWYQQTPGQGLQFLFEYFSETQRNKGNFPGRFSGRQFSNSRSEMNVSTLELGDSALYLCASRKGRVDEQFFGPGTRLTVL.

This CDR3 is CASNRQVGQPQHF. The gene calls are TRBV28 and TRBJ1-5; lacking DNA, the TRBD1 call made by TCRdb goes unchecked. The V gene's germline CDR1 is MDHEN and CDR2 SYDVKM. The CDR3 is made up of 13 amino acids.

J is TRBJ1-1 and V is TRBV20-1. The CDR3 consists of 16 residues. Per germline, CDR1 DFQATT and CDR2 SNEGSKA (reference sequence). This CDR3 is CSARARRPAMNTEAFF.

The V gene is TRBV12-5, the J gene TRBJ2-1; without DNA, the TCRdb call of TRBD1 cannot be checked. The germline V gene has CDR1 LGHNT and CDR2 FRNRAP. CDR3 size: 16 residues. The CDR3 is CASGLNIRGSYNEQFF.

The V gene is TRBV7-8, the J gene TRBJ2-3; absent DNA, TCRdb's TRBD2 call cannot be checked. Germline CDR1 reads SGHVS; CDR2 reads FQNEAQ. This CDR3 has 16 residues. The CDR3 reads CASSSARLALTDTQYF.

The rearrangement links TRBV12-3 or TRBV12-4 to TRBJ1-1; TCRdb gives TRBD1 as the D gene, but with no DNA this cannot be confirmed. The CDR3 is 14 amino acids. CDR3 amino acids: CACDRDRLNTEAFF.

This sequence joins TRBV7-2 and TRBJ2-3; TCRdb proposes TRBD2, but this gene call is untestable without DNA. Germline-derived CDR1 and CDR2 are SGHTA and FQGNSA. This CDR3 contains 15 residues. The CDR3 loop is CASSYGTSGSSTQYF.

The chain is built from TRBV2 and TRBJ2-1; TCRdb's D call of TRBD2 is untestable without DNA. Germline V gene sequence: CDR1 SNHLY, CDR2 FYNNEI. The CDR3 is 15 amino acids. The CDR3 reads CASSELPVVGALQFF. The whole variable domain, remainder taken from reference TRBV2 and TRBJ2-1, is EPEVTQTPSHQVTQMGQEVILRCVPISNHLYFYWYRQILGQKVEFLVSFYNNEISEKSEIFDDQFSVERPDGSNFTLKIRSTKLEDSAMYFCASSELPVVGALQFFGPGTRLTVL.

The genes are TRBV5-1 and TRBJ2-5; absent DNA, TCRdb's TRBD2 call cannot be checked. The CDR3 totals 16 residues. Germline V gives CDR1 SGHRS, CDR2 YFSETQ. The CDR3 loop is CASSLALTSGAETQYF.

The chain has TRBV29-1 and TRBJ1-4; the D call of TRBD1 rests on TCRdb alone, since no DNA is present to check it. CDR3 length equals 13 residues. CDR1 and CDR2 from the germline V gene are SQVTM and ANQGSEA. CDR3 loop: CSVESDSNEKLFF.

This chain joins TRBV6-6 and TRBJ1-4. The CDR3 spans 11 residues. Germline CDR1 and CDR2: MNHNY and SVGAGI (reference sequence). The CDR3 sequence: CASSYGEKLFF.

The chain is built from TRBV28 and TRBJ2-2; the D call from TCRdb, TRBD1, cannot be confirmed without DNA. Per the germline V gene, CDR1 is MDHEN and CDR2 is SYDVKM. CDR3 length equals 12 residues. The CDR3 loop reads CGTVSNTGELFF. The whole variable domain, filled in from reference TRBV28 and TRBJ2-2, reads DVKVTQSSRYLVKRTGEKVFLECVQDMDHENMFWYRQDPGLGLRLIYFSYDVKMKEKGDIPEGYSVSREKKERFSLILESASTNQTSMYLCGTVSNTGELFFGEGSRLTVL.

V is TRBV18 and J is TRBJ2-3. The CDR3 totals 13 residues. Germline values: CDR1 KGHSH, CDR2 LQKENI. CDR3 amino acids: CASSPLDPDTQYF.

The V gene is TRBV5-1, the J gene TRBJ1-1; TCRdb proposes TRBD1, but this gene call is untestable without DNA. Looked up from germline, CDR1 is SGHRS and CDR2 is YFSETQ. CDR3 size: 18 residues. The CDR3 region is CASSLVLRGTVMNTEAFF.